This entry features one T cell receptor (beta chain) sequence. Its specificity is unknown. This entry belongs to a study of OX40 agonist ivuxolimab in advanced cancers. Study context: Hepatocellular carcinoma, melanoma, renal cell or head and neck cancer affected the dose-escalation patients. Three patients showed partial responses: one hepatocellular carcinoma and two cutaneous melanoma cases.

This CDR3 is 13 amino acids long. Autoimmune disease history or systemic immunosuppression led to patient exclusion. The protocol was immunoSEQ multiplex PCR, while the TCRdb copy is restricted to in-frame clones and leaves out a portion. The table records about 62,000 clones, around 85% of them present only once. The study's findings and limits: More expanded clones were found, on average, in CD8+ than in CD4+ T cells.

The chain has TRBV21-1 and TRBJ1-6; TRBD1 reflects the table's D call only, with no check against the DNA. TRBV21-1 is flagged as a pseudogene. The clonotype was recovered from an adult with an advanced solid tumor such as melanoma, head and neck, liver or kidney cancer. The material was CD4+ or CD8+ T cells sorted from blood, obtained in a trial of the OX40 agonist ivuxolimab. The CDR3: CAIPHGADSPLHF. CDR3 in DNA: TGTGCCATCCCCCATGGGGCTGATTCACCCCTCCACTTT.